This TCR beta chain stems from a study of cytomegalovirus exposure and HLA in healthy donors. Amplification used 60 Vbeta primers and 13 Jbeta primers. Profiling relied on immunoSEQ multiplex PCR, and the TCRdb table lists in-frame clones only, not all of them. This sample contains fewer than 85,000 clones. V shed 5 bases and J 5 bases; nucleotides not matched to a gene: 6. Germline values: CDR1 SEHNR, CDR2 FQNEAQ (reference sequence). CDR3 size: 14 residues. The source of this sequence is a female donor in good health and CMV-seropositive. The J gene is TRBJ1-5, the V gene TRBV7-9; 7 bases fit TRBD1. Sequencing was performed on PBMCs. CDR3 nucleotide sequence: TGTGCCAGCAGCGCTACAGGGGTTGATCAGCCCCAGCATTTT. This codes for CASSATGVDQPQHF.